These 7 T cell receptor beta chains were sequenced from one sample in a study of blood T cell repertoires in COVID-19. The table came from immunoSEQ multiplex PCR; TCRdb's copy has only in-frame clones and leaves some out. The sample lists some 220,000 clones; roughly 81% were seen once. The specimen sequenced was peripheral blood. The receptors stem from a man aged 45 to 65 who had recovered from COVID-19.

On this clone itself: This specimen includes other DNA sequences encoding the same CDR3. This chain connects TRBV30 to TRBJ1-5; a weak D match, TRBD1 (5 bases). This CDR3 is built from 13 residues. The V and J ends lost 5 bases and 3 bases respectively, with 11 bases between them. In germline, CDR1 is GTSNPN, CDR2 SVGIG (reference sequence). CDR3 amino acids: CAWSRQLNQPQHF. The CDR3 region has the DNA TGTGCCTGGTCGAGACAGCTCAATCAGCCCCAGCATTTT.

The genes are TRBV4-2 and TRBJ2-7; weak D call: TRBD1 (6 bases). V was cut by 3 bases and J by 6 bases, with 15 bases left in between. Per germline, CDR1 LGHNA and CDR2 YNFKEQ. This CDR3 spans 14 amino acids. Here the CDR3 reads CASSHPQGTGEQYF. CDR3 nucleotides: TGTGCCAGCAGCCATCCTCAGGGGACCGGCGAGCAGTACTTC.

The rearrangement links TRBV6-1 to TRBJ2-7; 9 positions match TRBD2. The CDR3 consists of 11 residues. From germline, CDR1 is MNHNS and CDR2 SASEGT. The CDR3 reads CASSEGVAGVV. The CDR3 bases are TGTGCCAGCAGTGAAGGAGTAGCGGGAGTCGTC.

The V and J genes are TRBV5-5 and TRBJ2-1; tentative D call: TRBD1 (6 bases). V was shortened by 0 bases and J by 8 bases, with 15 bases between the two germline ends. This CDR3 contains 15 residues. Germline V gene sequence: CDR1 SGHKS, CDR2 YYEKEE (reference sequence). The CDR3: CASSLVQGRLDEQFF. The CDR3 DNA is TGTGCCAGCAGCTTGGTACAGGGCAGGTTGGATGAGCAGTTCTTC.

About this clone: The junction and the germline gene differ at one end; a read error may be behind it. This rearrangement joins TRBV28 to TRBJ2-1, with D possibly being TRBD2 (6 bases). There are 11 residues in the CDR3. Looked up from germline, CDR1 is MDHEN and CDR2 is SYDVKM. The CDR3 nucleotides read TGTGCCAGCAGTTTGGGACTTCGGAAGATCTTC. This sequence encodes CASSLGLRKIF. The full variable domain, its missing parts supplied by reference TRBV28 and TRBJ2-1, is DVKVTQSSRYLVKRTGEKVFLECVQDMDHENMFWYRQDPGLGLRLIYFSYDVKMKEKGDIPEGYSVSREKKERFSLILESASTNQTSMYLCASSLGLRKIFGPGTRLTVL.

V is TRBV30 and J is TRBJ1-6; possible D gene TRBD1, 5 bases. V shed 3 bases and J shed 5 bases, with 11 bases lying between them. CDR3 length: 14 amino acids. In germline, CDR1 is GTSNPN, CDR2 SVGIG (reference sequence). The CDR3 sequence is CAWRVRGNNSPLHF. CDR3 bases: TGTGCCTGGAGGGTCCGGGGGAATAATTCACCCCTCCACTTT.

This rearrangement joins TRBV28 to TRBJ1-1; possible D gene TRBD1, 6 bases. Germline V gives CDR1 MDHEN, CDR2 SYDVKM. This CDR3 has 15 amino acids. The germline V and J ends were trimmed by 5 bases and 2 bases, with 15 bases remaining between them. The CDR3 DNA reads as TGTGCCAGCAGTCCCCGCACAGGGCGTAACACTGAAGCTTTCTTT. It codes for CASSPRTGRNTEAFF.